This T cell receptor beta chain is from a study of technical replicates of blood from a handful of donors. Germline trimming cut 4 bases from V and 0 bases from J; bases unmatched to any gene: 6. Germline V lookup: CDR1 SGHVS, CDR2 FQNEAQ. The CDR3 runs to 16 residues. This clone is a singleton in its sample. Libraries were prepared by immunoSEQ multiplex PCR; TCRdb keeps only in-frame clonotypes and omits some of them. The sample carries tens of thousands of clones, 98% recorded once. The sequencing sample was made of T cells isolated from PBMCs. The V call is TRBV7-8, the J call TRBJ2-3; the match to TRBD2 covers 8 bases. The sequence came from a human donor in good health. The CDR3 DNA follows: TGTGCCAGCAGCTCGCGGGGGGTCGTAAGCACAGATACGCAGTATTTT. Amino acid sequence: CASSSRGVVSTDTQYF. The full variable domain, with the rest looked up from reference TRBV7-8 and TRBJ2-3, is GAGVSQSPRYKVAKRGQDVALRCDPISGHVSLFWYQQALGQGPEFLTYFQNEAQLDKSGLPSDRFFAERPEGSVSTLKIQRTQQEDSAVYLCASSSRGVVSTDTQYFGPGTRLTVL.